These T cell receptor beta chains were read from a single sample in a study of CXCR3-negative and CXCR3-positive naive CD8 T cells. TCRdb reprocessed the 5' RACE reads and reports one entry per CDR3 protein, with no DNA. Its clone listing holds roughly 110,000 distinct CDR3 sequences. The specimen was naive CXCR3+ CD8+ T cells from blood. These receptors all stem from a human donor in good health. Some clones in this sample may be carry-over from other donors' samples. Both conserved end residues are part of each CDR3.

j_call v_call cdr3_aa
TRBJ2-7 TRBV7-9 CASSLFQYEQYF
TRBJ2-7 TRBV6-5 CASSYSGIHEQYF
TRBJ2-7 TRBV29-1 CSVVFSSYEQYF
TRBJ2-5 TRBV21-1 CASSPRAPRRETQYF
TRBJ2-1 TRBV28 CASSYRGRRSDEQFF
TRBJ2-2 TRBV3-1 CASSQEPIRGLNTGELFF
TRBJ1-2 TRBV30 CAWSVFPTANYGYTF
TRBJ2-1 TRBV20-1 CSASRQNTNNEQFF
TRBJ2-1 TRBV5-1 CASSGGLAGAYNEQFF
TRBJ2-2 TRBV28 CASSITGELFF
TRBJ2-6 TRBV9 CASSSGPGDGANVLTF
TRBJ2-1 TRBV19 CASSLRDRGYNEQFF
TRBJ2-2 TRBV29-1 CSVESEIGELFF
TRBJ2-3 TRBV29-1 CSVEDLVRRIPTDTQYF
TRBJ1-2 TRBV27 CASSPRSGTGSRYDYGYTF
TRBJ2-5 TRBV4-3 CASSQDYRPGPIQETQYF
TRBJ2-5 TRBV29-1 CSVGQGVQETQYF
TRBJ2-7 TRBV4-1 CASSLQGVNEQYF
TRBJ2-7 TRBV3-1 CASSPRGTGPFYEQYF
TRBJ2-1 TRBV7-9 CASSINSRDEQFF
TRBJ2-1 TRBV6-1 CASIDSGGHLYNEQFF
TRBJ1-2 TRBV29-1 CSVEDWTDSYGYTF
TRBJ2-1 TRBV23-1 CASSQSSLPGASYNEQFF
TRBJ2-2 TRBV7-9 CASSPQDGYTGELFF
TRBJ2-2 TRBV7-9 CASSRDLTGELFF
TRBJ2-1 TRBV9 CASSVEVLAGGGEQFF
TRBJ2-5 TRBV7-9 CASSLARGEETQYF
TRBJ2-7 TRBV7-6 CASSLKAGEAYEQYF
TRBJ1-2 TRBV10-1 CASSVGRNYGYTF
TRBJ1-1 TRBV7-9 CASSAQQGMNTEAFF
TRBJ2-1 TRBV7-9 CASSLAMVQGSSYNEQFF
TRBJ2-1 TRBV28 CASIPRRGGVHEQFF
TRBJ1-4 TRBV7-9 CASSLAIGMNEKLFF
TRBJ2-6 TRBV6-4 CASSDSGEGSNVLTF
TRBJ2-7 TRBV7-6 CASSPPGRSLHEQYF
TRBJ1-1 TRBV29-1 CSVGTDTGAFF